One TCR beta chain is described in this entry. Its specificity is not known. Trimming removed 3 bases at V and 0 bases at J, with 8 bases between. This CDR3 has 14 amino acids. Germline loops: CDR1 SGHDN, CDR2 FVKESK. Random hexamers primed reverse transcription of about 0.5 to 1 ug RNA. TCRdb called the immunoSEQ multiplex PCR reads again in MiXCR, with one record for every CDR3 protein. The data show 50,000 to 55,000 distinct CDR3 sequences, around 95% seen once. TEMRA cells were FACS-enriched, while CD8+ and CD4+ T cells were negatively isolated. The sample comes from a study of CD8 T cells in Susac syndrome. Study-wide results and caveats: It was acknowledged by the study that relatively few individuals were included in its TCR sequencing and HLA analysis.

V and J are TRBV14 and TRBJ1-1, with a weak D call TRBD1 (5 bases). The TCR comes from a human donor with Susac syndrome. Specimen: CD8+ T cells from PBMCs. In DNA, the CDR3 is TGTGCCAGCAGCCAGACAGACTTGAACACTGAAGCTTTCTTT. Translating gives CASSQTDLNTEAFF. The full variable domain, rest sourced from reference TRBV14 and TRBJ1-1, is EAGVTQFPSHSVIEKGQTVTLRCDPISGHDNLYWYRRVMGKEIKFLLHFVKESKQDESGMPNNRFLAERTGGTYSTLKVQPAELEDSGVYFCASSQTDLNTEAFFGQGTRLTVV.